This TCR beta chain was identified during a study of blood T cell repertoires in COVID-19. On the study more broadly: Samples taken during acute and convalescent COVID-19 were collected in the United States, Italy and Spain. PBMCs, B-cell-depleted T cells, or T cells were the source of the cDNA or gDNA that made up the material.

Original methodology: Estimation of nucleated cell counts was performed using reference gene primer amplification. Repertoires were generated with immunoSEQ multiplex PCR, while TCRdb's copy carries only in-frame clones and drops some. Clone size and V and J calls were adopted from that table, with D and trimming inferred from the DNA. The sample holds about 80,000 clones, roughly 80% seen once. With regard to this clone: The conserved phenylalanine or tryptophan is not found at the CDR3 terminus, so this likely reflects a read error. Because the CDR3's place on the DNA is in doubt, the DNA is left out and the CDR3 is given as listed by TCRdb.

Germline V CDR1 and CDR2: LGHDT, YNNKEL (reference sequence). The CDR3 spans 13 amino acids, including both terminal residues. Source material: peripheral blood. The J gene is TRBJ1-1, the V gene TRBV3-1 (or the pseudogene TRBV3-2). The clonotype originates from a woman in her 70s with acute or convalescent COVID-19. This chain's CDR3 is CASSRTQGGVLRV.